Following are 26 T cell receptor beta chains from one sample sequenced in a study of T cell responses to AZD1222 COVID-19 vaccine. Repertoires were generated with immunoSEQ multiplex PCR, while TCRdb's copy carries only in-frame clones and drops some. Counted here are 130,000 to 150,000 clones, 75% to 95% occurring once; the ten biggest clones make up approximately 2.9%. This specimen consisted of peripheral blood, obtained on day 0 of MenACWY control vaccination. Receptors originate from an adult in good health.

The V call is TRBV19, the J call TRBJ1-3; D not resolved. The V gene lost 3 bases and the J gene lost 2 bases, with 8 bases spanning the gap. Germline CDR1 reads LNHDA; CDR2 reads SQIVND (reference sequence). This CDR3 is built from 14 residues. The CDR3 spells CASSISTAGNTIYF. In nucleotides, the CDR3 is TGTGCCAGTAGTATTTCTACAGCTGGAAACACCATATATTTT.

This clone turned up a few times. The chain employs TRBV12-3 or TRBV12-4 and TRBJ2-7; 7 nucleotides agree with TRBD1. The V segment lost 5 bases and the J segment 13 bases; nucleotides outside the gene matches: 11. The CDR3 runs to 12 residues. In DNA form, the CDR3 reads TGTGCCAGCAGTGCCCGGGACAGCGCAGCCTACTTC. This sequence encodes CASSARDSAAYF.

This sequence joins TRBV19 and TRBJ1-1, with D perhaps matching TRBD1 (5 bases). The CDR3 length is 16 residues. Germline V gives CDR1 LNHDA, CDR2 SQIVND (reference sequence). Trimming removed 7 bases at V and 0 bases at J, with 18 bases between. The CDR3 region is CASKEDYGTVNTEAFF. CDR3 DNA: TGTGCCAGTAAAGAAGATTATGGGACGGTGAACACTGAAGCTTTCTTT.

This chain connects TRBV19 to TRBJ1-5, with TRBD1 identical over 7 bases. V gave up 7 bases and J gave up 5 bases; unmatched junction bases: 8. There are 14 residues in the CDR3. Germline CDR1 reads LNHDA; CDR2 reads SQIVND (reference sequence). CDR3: CASTPRGQHQPQHF. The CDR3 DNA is TGTGCCAGTACCCCGCGGGGACAGCATCAGCCCCAGCATTTT.

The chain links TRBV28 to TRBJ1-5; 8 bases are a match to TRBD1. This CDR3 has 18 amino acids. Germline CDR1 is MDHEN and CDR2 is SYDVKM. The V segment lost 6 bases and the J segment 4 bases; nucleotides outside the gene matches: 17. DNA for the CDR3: TGTGCCAGCAGCAGCCTTATGACAGGGGAGGGTAATAATCAGCCCCAGCATTTT. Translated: CASSSLMTGEGNNQPQHF.

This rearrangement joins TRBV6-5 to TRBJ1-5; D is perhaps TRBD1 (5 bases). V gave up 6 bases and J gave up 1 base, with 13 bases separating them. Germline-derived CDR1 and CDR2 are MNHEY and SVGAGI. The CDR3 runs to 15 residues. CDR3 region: CASSSTRDSNQPQHF. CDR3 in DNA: TGTGCCAGCAGCTCTACCCGGGACAGCAATCAGCCCCAGCATTTT.

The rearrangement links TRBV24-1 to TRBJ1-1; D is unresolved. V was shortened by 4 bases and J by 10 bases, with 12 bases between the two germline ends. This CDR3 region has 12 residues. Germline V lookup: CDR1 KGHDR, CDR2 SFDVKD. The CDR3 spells CATSDPSGSAFF. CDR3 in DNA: TGTGCCACCAGTGACCCCTCGGGGTCAGCTTTCTTT.

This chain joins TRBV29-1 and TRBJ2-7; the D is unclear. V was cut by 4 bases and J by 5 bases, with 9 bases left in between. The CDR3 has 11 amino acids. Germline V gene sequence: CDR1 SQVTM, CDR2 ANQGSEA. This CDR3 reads CSVAPDHEQYF. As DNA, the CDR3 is TGCAGCGTTGCTCCCGACCACGAGCAGTACTTC.

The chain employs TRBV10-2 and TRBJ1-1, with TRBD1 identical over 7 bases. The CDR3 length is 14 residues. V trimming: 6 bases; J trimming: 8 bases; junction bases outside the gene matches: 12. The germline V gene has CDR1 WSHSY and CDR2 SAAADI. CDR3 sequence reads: CASRETGRTTEAFF. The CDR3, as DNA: TGCGCCAGCAGGGAGACAGGGAGAACAACAGAAGCTTTCTTT.

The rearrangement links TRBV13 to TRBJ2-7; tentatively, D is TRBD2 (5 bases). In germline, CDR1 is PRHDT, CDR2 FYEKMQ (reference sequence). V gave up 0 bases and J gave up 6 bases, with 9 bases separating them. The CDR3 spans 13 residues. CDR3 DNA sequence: TGTGCCAGCAGCTTAGGCCTAGAGGGCGAGCAGTACTTC. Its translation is CASSLGLEGEQYF. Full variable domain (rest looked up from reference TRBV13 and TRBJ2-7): AAGVIQSPRHLIKEKRETATLKCYPIPRHDTVYWYQQGPGQDPQFLISFYEKMQSDKGSIPDRFSAQQFSDYHSELNMSSLELGDSALYFCASSLGLEGEQYFGPGTRLTVT.

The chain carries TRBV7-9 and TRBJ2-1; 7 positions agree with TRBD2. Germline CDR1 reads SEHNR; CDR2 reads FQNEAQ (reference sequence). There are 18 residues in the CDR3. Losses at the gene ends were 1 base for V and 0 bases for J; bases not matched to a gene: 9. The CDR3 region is CASSLGGGLASSYNEQFF. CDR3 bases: TGTGCCAGCAGCTTAGGCGGGGGACTCGCGAGCTCCTACAATGAGCAGTTCTTC.

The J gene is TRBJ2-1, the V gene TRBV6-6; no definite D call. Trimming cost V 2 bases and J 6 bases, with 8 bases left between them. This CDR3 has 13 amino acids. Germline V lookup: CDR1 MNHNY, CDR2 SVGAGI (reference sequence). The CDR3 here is CASSYGETNEQFF. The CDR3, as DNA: TGTGCCAGCAGTTACGGGGAAACCAATGAGCAGTTCTTC.

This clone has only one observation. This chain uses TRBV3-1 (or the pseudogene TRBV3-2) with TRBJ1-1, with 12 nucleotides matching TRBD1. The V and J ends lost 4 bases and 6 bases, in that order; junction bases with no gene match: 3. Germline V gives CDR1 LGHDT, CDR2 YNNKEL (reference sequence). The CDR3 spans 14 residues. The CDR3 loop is CASSPGQGAAEAFF. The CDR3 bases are TGTGCCAGCAGCCCGGGACAGGGGGCGGCTGAAGCTTTCTTT.

For the CDR3, the DNA is TGTGCCAGCAGCTCGCAACTCCCCAAGGCGCGTAATTCACCCCTCCACTTT. Its translation is CASSSQLPKARNSPLHF. The rearrangement links TRBV7-2 to TRBJ1-6; unclear D gene. This CDR3 spans 17 amino acids. Germline CDR1 SGHTA, CDR2 FQGNSA. V was cut by 4 bases and J by 6 bases, with 19 bases left in between.

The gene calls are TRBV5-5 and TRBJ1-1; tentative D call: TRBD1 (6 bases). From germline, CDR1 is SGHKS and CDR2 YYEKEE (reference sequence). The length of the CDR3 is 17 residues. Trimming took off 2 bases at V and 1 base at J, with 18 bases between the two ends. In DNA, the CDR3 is TGTGCCAGCAGCTTTCTGACGAGGGGGAATACGAACACTGAAGCTTTCTTT. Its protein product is CASSFLTRGNTNTEAFF.

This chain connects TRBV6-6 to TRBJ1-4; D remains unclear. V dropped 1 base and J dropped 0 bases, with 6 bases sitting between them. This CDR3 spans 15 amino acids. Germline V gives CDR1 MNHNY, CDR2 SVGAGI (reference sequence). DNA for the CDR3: TGTGCCAGCAGTTACTGGAAAGCAACTAATGAAAAACTGTTTTTT. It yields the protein CASSYWKATNEKLFF.

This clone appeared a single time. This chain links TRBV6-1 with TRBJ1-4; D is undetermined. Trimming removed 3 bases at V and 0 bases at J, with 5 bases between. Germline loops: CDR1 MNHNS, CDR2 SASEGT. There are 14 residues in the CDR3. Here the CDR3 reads CASSDLATNEKLFF. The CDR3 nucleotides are TGTGCCAGCAGTGATCTTGCAACTAATGAAAAACTGTTTTTT.

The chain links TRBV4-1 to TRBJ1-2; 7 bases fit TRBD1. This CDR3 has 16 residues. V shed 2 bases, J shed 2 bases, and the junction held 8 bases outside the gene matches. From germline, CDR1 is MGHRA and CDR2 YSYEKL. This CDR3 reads CASSQRGDSPNYGYTF. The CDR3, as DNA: TGCGCCAGCAGCCAACGCGGGGACAGCCCAAACTATGGCTACACCTTC.

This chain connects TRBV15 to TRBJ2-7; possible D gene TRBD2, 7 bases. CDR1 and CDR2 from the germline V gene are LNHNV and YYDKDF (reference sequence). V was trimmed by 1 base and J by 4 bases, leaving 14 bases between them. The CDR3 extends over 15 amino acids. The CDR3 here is CATSRGRGASYEQYF. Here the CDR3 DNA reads TGTGCCACCAGCAGAGGACGGGGGGCGTCGTACGAGCAGTACTTC.

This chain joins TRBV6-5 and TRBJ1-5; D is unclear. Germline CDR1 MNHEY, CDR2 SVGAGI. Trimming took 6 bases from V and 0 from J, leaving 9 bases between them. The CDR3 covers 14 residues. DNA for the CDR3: TGTGCCAGCAGCCGCGCGAGTAGCAATCAGCCCCAGCATTTT. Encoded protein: CASSRASSNQPQHF.

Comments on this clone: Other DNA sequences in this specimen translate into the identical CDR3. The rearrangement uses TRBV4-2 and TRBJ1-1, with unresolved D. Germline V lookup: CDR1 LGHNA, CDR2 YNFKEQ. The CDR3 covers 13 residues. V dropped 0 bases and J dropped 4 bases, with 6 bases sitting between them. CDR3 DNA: TGTGCCAGCAGCCAAGATAGAACCACTGAAGCTTTCTTT. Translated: CASSQDRTTEAFF.

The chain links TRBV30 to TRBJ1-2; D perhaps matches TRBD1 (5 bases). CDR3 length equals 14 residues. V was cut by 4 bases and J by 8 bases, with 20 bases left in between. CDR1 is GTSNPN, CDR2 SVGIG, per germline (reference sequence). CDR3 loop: CAWIAVRGGVGYTF. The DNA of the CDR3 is TGTGCCTGGATCGCGGTAAGGGGCGGCGTCGGCTACACCTTC. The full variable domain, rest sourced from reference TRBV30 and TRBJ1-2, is SQTIHQWPATLVQPVGSPLSLECTVEGTSNPNLYWYRQAAGRGLQLLFYSVGIGQISSEVPQNLSASRPQDRQFILSSKKLLLSDSGFYLCAWIAVRGGVGYTFGSGTRLTVV.

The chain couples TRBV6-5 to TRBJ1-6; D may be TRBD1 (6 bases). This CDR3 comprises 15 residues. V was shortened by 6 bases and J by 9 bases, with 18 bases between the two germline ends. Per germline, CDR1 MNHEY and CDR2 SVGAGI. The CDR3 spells CASRLDGPRGSPLHF. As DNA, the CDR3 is TGTGCCAGCAGGTTGGACGGGCCCAGGGGTTCACCCCTCCACTTT.

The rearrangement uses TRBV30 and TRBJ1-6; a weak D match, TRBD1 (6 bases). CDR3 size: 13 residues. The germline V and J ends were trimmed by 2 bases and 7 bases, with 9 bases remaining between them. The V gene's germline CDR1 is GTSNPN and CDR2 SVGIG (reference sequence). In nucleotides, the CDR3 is TGTGCCTGGAGTTTAGGGGGAAATTCACCCCTCCACTTT. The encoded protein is CAWSLGGNSPLHF.

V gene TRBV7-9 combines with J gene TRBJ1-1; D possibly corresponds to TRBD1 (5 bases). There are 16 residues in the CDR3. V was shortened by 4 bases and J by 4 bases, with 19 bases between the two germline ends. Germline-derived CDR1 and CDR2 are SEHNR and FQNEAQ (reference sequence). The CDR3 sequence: CASSSPEGRWVTEAFF. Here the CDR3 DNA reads TGTGCCAGCAGCTCCCCGGAGGGGCGGTGGGTCACTGAAGCTTTCTTT.

Here the CDR3 DNA reads TGTGCCAGTAGCCAACAGGGGAAGACCCAGTACTTC. Its protein product is CASSQQGKTQYF. V usage is TRBV19 and J usage is TRBJ2-5; 7 nucleotides agree with TRBD1. Trimming removed 6 bases from V and 6 bases from J; junction bases left unmatched: 4. Germline assignment: CDR1 LNHDA and CDR2 SQIVND (reference sequence). The CDR3 spans 12 residues.